Below, 24 T cell receptor beta chains from the same sample are listed, as sequenced in a study of human T cells and chemical hapten exposure. Using its own MiXCR run on the RACE reads, TCRdb lists one record per CDR3 protein. The top ten hold approximately 1.5% of the sample, which has 80,000 to 100,000 distinct CDR3 sequences, approximately 8% seen once. Documented time point: patch test 1, 2 weeks after DPC sensitization. Treatment denoted: therapeutic diphenylcyclopropenone sensitization with weekly scalp DPC. This specimen was whole blood, taken in connection with sensitization to the hapten diphenylcyclopropenone (DPC). These receptors all stem from a woman aged 30 to 39 with alopecia areata. Some clones in this sample may be carry-over from other donors' samples.

This clonotype has more than one count but fewer than ten. The chain employs TRBV30 and TRBJ2-5; D may correspond to TRBD1 or TRBD2 (6 bases each). Trimming pared 3 bases from V and 4 bases from J, leaving 21 bases between. This CDR3 spans 16 amino acids. Germline V lookup: CDR1 GTSNPN, CDR2 SVGIG (reference sequence). CDR3: CAWSDGSRGGGETQYF. As DNA, the CDR3 is TGTGCCTGGAGCGATGGGTCCAGGGGAGGTGGAGAGACCCAGTACTTC.

This clonotype was found once. J is TRBJ1-1 and V is TRBV6-5, with D maybe TRBD1 (5 bases). Germline loops: CDR1 MNHEY, CDR2 SVGAGI. The V end lost 2 bases, the J end lost 10 bases, and 11 bases lay between the germline ends. The CDR3 contains 12 residues. CDR3 amino acids: CASSYGGGGAFF. The CDR3 DNA reads TGTGCCAGCAGTTACGGGGGGGGGGGAGCTTTCTTT.

This clonotype has ten or more counts. This rearrangement joins TRBV20-1 to TRBJ2-7; D could derive from TRBD1 or TRBD2 (5 bases each). CDR3 length: 14 residues. V was shortened by 6 bases and J by 3 bases, with 18 bases between the two germline ends. Per the germline V gene, CDR1 is DFQATT and CDR2 is SNEGSKA (reference sequence). The CDR3 region is CSAKAGHGIYEQYF. CDR3 nucleotides: TGCAGTGCGAAGGCCGGACACGGGATCTACGAGCAGTACTTC.

Only a few counts were recorded for this clonotype. The chain recombines TRBV18 with TRBJ1-5; D is undetermined. With 4 bases removed from V and 5 bases from J, the gap between germline ends came to 12 bases. The germline V gene has CDR1 KGHSH and CDR2 LQKENI. There are 14 residues in the CDR3. The CDR3 nucleotides read TGTGCCAGCTCACTCGTTGGCTCCCATCAGCCCCAGCATTTT. It specifies CASSLVGSHQPQHF. Full variable domain (rest looked up from reference TRBV18 and TRBJ1-5): NAGVMQNPRHLVRRRGQEARLRCSPMKGHSHVYWYRQLPEEGLKFMVYLQKENIIDESGMPKERFSAEFPKEGPSILRIQQVVRGDSAAYFCASSLVGSHQPQHFGDGTRLSIL.

As to this clonotype: This may come from a read error, since a much larger clone is one base off. The rearrangement uses TRBV3-1 and TRBJ2-3; TRBD2 is a possible D gene (6 bases). Trimming pared 2 bases from V and 8 bases from J, leaving 20 bases between. From germline, CDR1 is LGHDT and CDR2 YNNKEL (reference sequence). The CDR3 is 16 amino acids. CDR3 in DNA: TGTGCCAGCAGCCAACTGGGGCGGGGAGGACGACCTACGCAGTATTTT. Translation: CASSQLGRGGRPTQYF.

This clonotype appeared many times. The J gene is TRBJ2-7, the V gene TRBV7-9, with D perhaps TRBD1 (6 bases). The ends were cut back, 5 bases at V and 0 bases at J, with 14 bases in the middle. The CDR3 sequence is 15 residues long. Germline V gives CDR1 SEHNR, CDR2 FQNEAQ (reference sequence). The CDR3 spells CASSLWTAASYEQYF. CDR3 in DNA: TGTGCCAGCAGCCTATGGACAGCAGCCTCCTACGAGCAGTACTTC.

This clonotype was seen only a few times. The chain is built from TRBV6-1 and TRBJ1-5, with a possible D match to TRBD1 (5 bases). This CDR3 has 14 amino acids. Germline V gene data show CDR1 as MNHNS and CDR2 as SASEGT. V shed 0 bases and J shed 3 bases, with 6 bases lying between them. This chain's CDR3 is CASSEAGTNQPQHF. For the CDR3, the DNA is TGTGCCAGCAGTGAAGCGGGGACCAATCAGCCCCAGCATTTT.

The table lists this clonotype with many counts. This chain connects TRBV7-2 to TRBJ1-2; D call uncertain. The V end lost 5 bases, the J end lost 6 bases, and 22 bases lay between the germline ends. CDR1 and CDR2 (germline): SGHTA, FQGNSA. There are 16 residues in the CDR3. This CDR3 reads CASSQGPGIGMDGYTF. The CDR3 DNA is TGTGCCAGCAGCCAAGGCCCGGGGATAGGAATGGATGGCTACACCTTC.

This clonotype was detected ten times or more. The chain links TRBV10-3 to TRBJ2-1, with D hard to call. Trimming pared 3 bases from V and 4 bases from J, leaving 4 bases between. Germline V CDR1 and CDR2: ENHRY, SYGVKD. The CDR3 totals 12 residues. DNA for the CDR3: TGTGCCATCAGTGAACCTTACAATGAGCAGTTCTTC. Translated: CAISEPYNEQFF.

This clonotype has a handful of counts. As DNA, the CDR3 is TGTGCTAGTGGCGCGGGGTCGTCTAATGAAAAACTGTTTTTT. Its translation is CASGAGSSNEKLFF. This chain joins TRBV12-5 and TRBJ1-4; D is ambiguous. V lost 6 bases and J 3 bases, leaving 11 bases between the germline ends. CDR1 LGHNT and CDR2 FRNRAP come from the germline V gene. This CDR3 is 14 amino acids long.

This clonotype was seen ten or more times. The rearrangement joins TRBV6-5 to TRBJ2-7; TRBD1 agrees at 8 bases. With V trimmed by 5 bases and J by 4 bases, 7 bases remained unmatched. This CDR3 region has 14 residues. CDR1 is MNHEY and CDR2 is SVGAGI in the germline V gene. The CDR3 spells CASSRHRGEYEQYF. CDR3 sequence (DNA): TGTGCCAGCAGTCGACACAGGGGGGAGTACGAGCAGTACTTC.

At least ten counts were recorded for this clonotype. CDR3 loop: CASSPPGDTQYF. DNA for the CDR3: TGTGCCAGCTCACCACCGGGGGATACGCAGTATTTT. The chain employs TRBV18 and TRBJ2-3; D unclear. Trimming removed 0 bases at V and 6 bases at J, with 4 bases between. The germline CDR1 and CDR2 sequences are KGHSH and LQKENI. This CDR3 comprises 12 residues.

This clonotype was seen only a few times. A much larger clonotype is one base distant, so this may be a read error. The rearrangement links TRBV20-1 to TRBJ2-7; 12 bases fit TRBD2. The germline V gene has CDR1 DFQATT and CDR2 SNEGSKA (reference sequence). The J segment lost 2 bases and the V segment lost 3 bases, leaving 5 bases of the junction unmatched. This CDR3 is built from 15 residues. CDR3: CSASEGLAGTYEQYF. DNA of the CDR3: TGCAGTGCTAGTGAGGGACTAGCGGGTACCTACGAGCAGTACTTC.

This clonotype was observed at least ten times. The chain carries TRBV20-1 and TRBJ1-6; possible D gene TRBD1, 5 bases. With 5 bases removed from V and 3 bases from J, the gap between germline ends came to 14 bases. The CDR3 runs 15 residues. Germline CDR1 DFQATT, CDR2 SNEGSKA (reference sequence). The CDR3 DNA follows: TGCAGTGCTTGGGACCGGGGCTTCTATAATTCACCCCTCCACTTT. Its protein is CSAWDRGFYNSPLHF.

The chain has TRBV3-1 and TRBJ2-5, with D possibly TRBD2 on 7 matching bases. Trimming shortened V by 3 bases and J by 4 bases, and 15 bases separated the two germline ends. Germline V gives CDR1 LGHDT, CDR2 YNNKEL (reference sequence). CDR3 size: 15 residues. The CDR3 DNA is TGTGCCAGCAGCCATGGCGGGGGCGCCTTAGAGACCCAGTACTTC. It codes for CASSHGGGALETQYF.

This clonotype showed up many times. The rearrangement links TRBV3-1 to TRBJ2-2, with TRBD2 matching 11 bases. The ends lost 2 bases at V and 5 bases at J; junction bases unmatched: 10. CDR1 and CDR2 from the germline V gene are LGHDT and YNNKEL (reference sequence). The CDR3 spans 18 residues. The CDR3 sequence: CASSQPRTSGGGTGELFF. The CDR3 coding sequence is TGTGCCAGCAGCCAACCGAGAACTAGCGGGGGAGGTACCGGGGAGCTGTTTTTT. Filled out from reference TRBV3-1 and TRBJ2-2, the complete variable domain reads DTAVSQTPKYLVTQMGNDKSIKCEQNLGHDTMYWYKQDSKKFLKIMFSYNNKELIINETVPNRFSPKSPDKAHLNLHINSLELGDSAVYFCASSQPRTSGGGTGELFFGEGSRLTVL.

This clonotype was recorded a few times. The chain has TRBV6-1 and TRBJ2-1, with 12 bases lining up with TRBD2. CDR1 and CDR2 from the germline V gene are MNHNS and SASEGT. V was clipped by 6 bases and J by 8 bases; unmatched bases: 11. CDR3 length: 16 amino acids. The CDR3 nucleotides are TGTGCCAGCAGGGCCTCGACTAGCGGGGGTTGGGATGAGCAGTTCTTC. Translating gives CASRASTSGGWDEQFF.

Many counts were recorded for this clonotype. This chain joins TRBV12-3 or TRBV12-4 and TRBJ1-5; no definite D call. Trimming left V 5 bases short and J 5 bases short, with 13 bases between. This CDR3 spans 14 amino acids. The DNA of the CDR3 is TGTGCCAGCAGTCGGTCGGGTATGGATCAGCCCCAGCATTTT. Its protein is CASSRSGMDQPQHF.

V and J are TRBV4-1 and TRBJ1-5; TRBD1 might be the D (5 bases). V was cut by 1 base and J by 1 base, with 14 bases left in between. The CDR3 has 17 residues. Germline CDR1 is MGHRA and CDR2 is YSYEKL. DNA of the CDR3: TGCGCCAGCAGCCAAGTGATTGGGGCATCGAGCAATCAGCCCCAGCATTTT. As protein: CASSQVIGASSNQPQHF.

In this sample, this clonotype turned up many times. The rearrangement links TRBV10-3 to TRBJ1-5, with 7 positions matching TRBD1. With 6 bases clipped from V and 5 bases from J, the junction kept 7 bases outside the gene matches. This CDR3 region has 14 residues. CDR1 and CDR2 (germline): ENHRY, SYGVKD. The CDR3 is CAIRGGTGDQPQHF. The CDR3 nucleotides read TGTGCCATCAGGGGGGGCACAGGGGATCAGCCCCAGCATTTT.

The CDR3 coding sequence is TGTGCCAGCAGCCTACAGGGATCCGATCAGCCCCAGCATTTT. Amino acid sequence: CASSLQGSDQPQHF. V gene TRBV9 combines with J gene TRBJ1-5; weak D call: TRBD1 (6 bases). Trimming shortened V by 4 bases and J by 5 bases, and 13 bases separated the two germline ends. The CDR3 extends over 14 amino acids. The V gene's germline CDR1 is SGDLS and CDR2 YYNGEE.

Remarks on this clonotype: This may be a read error: a much more frequent sequence differs by one nucleotide. The chain carries TRBV9 and TRBJ2-1; D is unclear. Germline V CDR1 and CDR2: SGDLS, YYNGEE. V lost 7 bases, J lost 1 base, and 12 bases lay in between. The CDR3 runs 14 residues. CDR3 bases: TGTGCCAGCTCCGCGGACGGGTCCTACAATGAGCAGTTCTTC. Residues: CASSADGSYNEQFF.

This clonotype was picked up many times. This chain joins TRBV27 and TRBJ1-1; D not certain. The germline CDR1 and CDR2 sequences are MNHEY and SMNVEV (reference sequence). Trimming pared 4 bases from V and 11 bases from J, leaving 8 bases between. The CDR3 has 10 residues. This chain's CDR3 is CASSWLEAFF. The CDR3 bases are TGTGCCAGCAGTTGGCTCGAGGCTTTCTTT.

This clonotype was counted at least ten times. The chain employs TRBV7-2 and TRBJ2-1; tentatively, D is TRBD2 (6 bases). Germline V gives CDR1 SGHTA, CDR2 FQGNSA. This CDR3 contains 14 residues. V lost 5 bases and J 4 bases, leaving 12 bases between the germline ends. The CDR3 reads CASSPRGRYNEQFF. CDR3 DNA sequence: TGTGCCAGCAGCCCGCGGGGTCGTTACAATGAGCAGTTCTTC.